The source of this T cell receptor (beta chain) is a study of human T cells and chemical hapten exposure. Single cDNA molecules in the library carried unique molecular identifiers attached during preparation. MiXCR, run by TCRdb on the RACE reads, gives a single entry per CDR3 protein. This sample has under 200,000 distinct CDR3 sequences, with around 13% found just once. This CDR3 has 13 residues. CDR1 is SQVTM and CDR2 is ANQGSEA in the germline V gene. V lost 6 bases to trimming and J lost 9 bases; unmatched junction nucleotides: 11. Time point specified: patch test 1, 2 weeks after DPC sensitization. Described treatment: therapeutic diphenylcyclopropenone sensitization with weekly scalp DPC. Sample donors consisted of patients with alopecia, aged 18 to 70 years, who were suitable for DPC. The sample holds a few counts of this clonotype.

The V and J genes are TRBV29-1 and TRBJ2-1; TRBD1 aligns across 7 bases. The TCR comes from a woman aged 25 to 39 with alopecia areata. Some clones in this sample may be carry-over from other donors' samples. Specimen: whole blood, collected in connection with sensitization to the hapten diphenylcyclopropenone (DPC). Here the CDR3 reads CSVLGQASAEQFF. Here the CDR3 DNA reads TGCAGCGTCTTAGGACAGGCCAGCGCTGAGCAGTTCTTC.